Sequencing of this TCR beta chain was carried out in a study of beta chain features in type 1 diabetes (dated by TCRdb to about 2018). With respect to the entire study: Mean age, gender distribution, total cell number and subset yield did not differ between patients and healthy donors. Across all samples, about 110 million sorted cells were examined, and cell number per subset correlated strongly with RNA yield. The study compared TCRB repertoires of sorted circulating CD4+ T cell subsets between recently diagnosed type 1 diabetes patients and matched healthy donors. Regulatory and stem cell-like memory subsets were obtained from only 8 patients and roughly 8 healthy donors, while naive and central memory subsets were obtained from all 30 or so donors.

Overall study outcomes, separate from this receptor: The naive, central memory and regulatory TCRB repertoires appeared to resemble one another more closely among patients than among healthy donors. Type 1 diabetes patients showed a moderate but significant shortening of TCRB CDR3 length in all four CD4+ subsets. Sequencing cDNA rather than genomic DNA could over-represent highly expressing activated cells, although activation and CD3 levels did not differ between groups. Fewer insertions and more nucleotide deletions at VDJ recombination sites were observed in patients with type 1 diabetes, implying thymic rearrangement abnormalities. PCR may preferentially amplify shorter templates, but because patient and control samples were amplified and corrected together, any resulting skew would affect both groups equally. Only small numbers of individuals were included in the HLA sub-analyses, which left unresolved whether HLA type had any influence on TCRB rearrangement.

The entire isolated RNA was reverse transcribed using the High Capacity cDNA Reverse Transcription Kit, and thus expressed TCRB transcripts were sequenced. Deep immunoSEQ sequencing was performed on naive, central memory and regulatory T cell samples, with an average of about 4 million total reads per sample. Sorted cells were lysed in RLT buffer, and RNA was extracted using DNase-treated RNeasy Micro or Mini kits according to cell number. To prevent cross-contamination, every cell subset was processed on its own, while patient and healthy donor samples were processed together. The immunoSEQ multiplex PCR was used to amplify TCRB sequences from cDNA, generating 87-bp fragments that spanned the CDR3 region. Sequencing of the amplicons was done on the Illumina HiSeq platform. The published analysis was carried out like this. Synthetic template baselines were used to correct PCR bias computationally, reads within Hamming distance 2 were collapsed, and singletons that could not be merged were discarded. Reads were aligned against IMGT to assign V, D and J genes, CDR3 length and insertions or deletions at six rearrangement sites. Within each subset, clonotype counts were normalized to sorted cell number, after which true diversity and Gini coefficients were computed with the tcR R package. Repertoire sharing was quantified using the overlap coefficient calculated on TCRB nucleotide sequences. TCRdb obtained this table from immuneACCESS and retained in-frame rearrangements with V and J assigned. These tables miss some clones; where compared with another copy, unresolved V genes account for less than half of the shortfall, and the remainder is unexplained. V and J calls and clone size come straight from that table; D and trimming were deduced from the DNA. A total of over 150,000 clones appear in this sample, approximately 7.9% of them only once. The ten top clones hold 0.5% of the sample.

As for this clone: The antigen this receptor binds is unknown. Qualities for individual bases were not recorded, and no much larger clone is one base off.

From each donor, a single peripheral blood sample of roughly 0.11 L on average was drawn into heparinised tubes. Naive, central memory, regulatory and stem cell-like memory CD4+ T cells were sorted on a BD FACSAria II using a panel including CD45RO, CCR7, CD25, CD127, CD95 and CD27. Purity was above 95% for every sorted population. Right away, PBMCs were isolated by Lymphoprep density gradient centrifugation and were stained directly, with no culture step. Samples were stained and sorted in pairs, with one healthy donor and one patient per experiment, so that batch effects were minimized. CDR1 SGDLS and CDR2 YYNGEE were looked up in the germline V gene. Unmatched junction bases come to 4, with V trimmed by 3 bases and J by 4 bases. The cysteine opens and the phenylalanine closes a CDR3 of 14 amino acids. Only CDR3 DNA remains: 42 bases, in frame from the first base.

This receptor was taken from a man between 18 and 35 years old with type 1 diabetes. The sequenced material came from central memory CD4+ T cells from blood. The rearranged chain carries TRBV9 and TRBJ1-2; 9 bases in the middle match TRBD1. The encoded CDR3 is CASSAQGAGYGYTF. The nucleotides are TGTGCCAGCAGCGCACAGGGGGCCGGCTATGGCTACACCTTC.